Each of the 17 T cell receptor beta chains below was sequenced from the same sample in a study of OX40 agonist ivuxolimab in advanced cancers. TCRdb keeps only in-frame clones here, not all; method: immunoSEQ multiplex PCR. The repertoire holds roughly 93,000 clones, with under 85% as singletons. The sample in question was CD4+ or CD8+ T cells sorted from blood, obtained in a trial of the OX40 agonist ivuxolimab. The receptors shown here come from an adult with an advanced solid tumor such as melanoma, head and neck, liver or kidney cancer.

The chain uses TRBV5-4 and TRBJ2-3; 10 nucleotides match TRBD2. The V gene end was trimmed by 1 base and the J gene end by 5 bases; junction bases not matched to a gene: 10. Germline CDR1 and CDR2: SGHNT and YYREEE (reference sequence). The CDR3 contains 17 residues. The DNA for the CDR3 is TGTGCCAGCAGCTTGAGAAGCGGGGGGGCCAGGGTAGATACGCAGTATTTT. Amino acids: CASSLRSGGARVDTQYF.

This clone occurred once. V gene TRBV6-5 combines with J gene TRBJ2-1; 13 bases fit TRBD2. V gave up 5 bases and J gave up 10 bases; unmatched junction bases: 5. The CDR3 contains 14 residues. Germline-derived CDR1 and CDR2 are MNHEY and SVGAGI. The CDR3 nucleotides read TGTGCCAGCAGTCATCCGGGACTAGCGGGGGAGCAGTTCTTC. Protein: CASSHPGLAGEQFF.

This chain joins TRBV30 and TRBJ2-1; D remains unclear. The V and J ends lost 2 bases and 10 bases respectively, with 9 bases between them. CDR3 size: 11 residues. CDR1 is GTSNPN, CDR2 SVGIG, per germline (reference sequence). The CDR3 sequence is CAWSKVGEQFF. The CDR3 DNA reads TGTGCCTGGAGTAAGGTTGGCGAGCAGTTCTTC. Full variable domain (missing parts from reference TRBV30 and TRBJ2-1): SQTIHQWPATLVQPVGSPLSLECTVEGTSNPNLYWYRQAAGRGLQLLFYSVGIGQISSEVPQNLSASRPQDRQFILSSKKLLLSDSGFYLCAWSKVGEQFFGPGTRLTVL.

The CDR3 here is CASSSLNEQFF. As DNA, the CDR3 is TGTGCCAGCAGCTCTCTAAATGAGCAGTTCTTC. This sequence joins TRBV14 and TRBJ2-1; the D is unclear. This CDR3 has 11 residues. Germline V gene sequence: CDR1 SGHDN, CDR2 FVKESK. V lost 5 bases, J lost 7 bases, and 6 bases lay in between.

This chain joins TRBV7-8 and TRBJ2-5; no definite D call. Germline values: CDR1 SGHVS, CDR2 FQNEAQ. CDR3 length: 12 residues. Trimming shortened V by 5 bases and J by 5 bases, and 9 bases separated the two germline ends. The CDR3 sequence: CASSLPRETQYF. DNA of the CDR3: TGTGCCAGCAGCCTGCCCCGTGAGACCCAGTACTTC.

The rearrangement joins TRBV30 to TRBJ2-3; TRBD2 aligns across 8 bases. Trimming took 2 bases from V and 4 from J; bases not matched to a gene: 8. CDR3 length equals 15 residues. Germline assignment: CDR1 GTSNPN and CDR2 SVGIG (reference sequence). The CDR3 sequence: CAWSLGLAIPDTQYF. DNA of the CDR3: TGTGCCTGGAGTCTCGGACTAGCTATCCCAGATACGCAGTATTTT.

The V and J genes are TRBV5-1 and TRBJ1-1; 9 bases align to TRBD1. V was clipped by 0 bases and J by 5 bases; unmatched bases: 5. Germline CDR1 is SGHRS and CDR2 is YFSETQ. This CDR3 has 15 amino acids. The DNA of the CDR3 is TGCGCCAGCAGCTTGGCAGGGACAGGGAAAACTGAAGCTTTCTTT. It codes for CASSLAGTGKTEAFF.

This clone showed up many times. The chain joins TRBV6-5 to TRBJ2-7; 7 bases are shared with TRBD1. CDR1 and CDR2 from the germline V gene are MNHEY and SVGAGI. This CDR3 is built from 12 residues. Trimming cost V 7 bases and J 13 bases; bases outside gene matches: 13. CDR3 DNA: TGTGCCAGCAATCACCGACAGGGACCCAAATACTTC. Translated: CASNHRQGPKYF.

V usage is TRBV5-6 and J usage is TRBJ2-7; no definite D call. CDR3 length equals 11 residues. Per germline, CDR1 SGHDT and CDR2 YYEEEE. Trimming shortened V by 3 bases and J by 5 bases, and 6 bases separated the two germline ends. The CDR3 bases are TGTGCCAGCAGCTCCTGGCACGAGCAGTACTTC. It translates to CASSSWHEQYF.

This chain uses TRBV5-1 with TRBJ2-3; 7 positions agree with TRBD2. The CDR3 consists of 15 residues. CDR1 and CDR2 (germline): SGHRS, YFSETQ. The V gene end was trimmed by 7 bases and the J gene end by 0 bases; junction bases not matched to a gene: 8. The CDR3: CASAIQGGSTDTQYF. The DNA for the CDR3 is TGCGCCAGCGCCATCCAGGGAGGGAGCACAGATACGCAGTATTTT.

V usage is TRBV6-5 and J usage is TRBJ2-1, with TRBD2 matching over 10 bases. The CDR3 loop spans 16 amino acids. V shed 2 bases, J shed 4 bases, and the junction held 5 bases outside the gene matches. CDR1 MNHEY and CDR2 SVGAGI come from the germline V gene. The CDR3 spells CASSYGTGLAYNEQFF. The CDR3 bases are TGTGCCAGCAGTTACGGCACGGGACTAGCGTACAATGAGCAGTTCTTC.

The V and J genes are TRBV14 and TRBJ1-1, with D perhaps matching TRBD1 (6 bases). In germline, CDR1 is SGHDN, CDR2 FVKESK. The V end lost 5 bases, the J end lost 4 bases, and 11 bases lay between the germline ends. The CDR3 is 13 residues long. The CDR3 sequence: CASSYREFTEAFF. The CDR3 nucleotides read TGTGCCAGCAGCTACAGGGAGTTCACTGAAGCTTTCTTT. The whole variable domain, filled in from reference TRBV14 and TRBJ1-1, reads EAGVTQFPSHSVIEKGQTVTLRCDPISGHDNLYWYRRVMGKEIKFLLHFVKESKQDESGMPNNRFLAERTGGTYSTLKVQPAELEDSGVYFCASSYREFTEAFFGQGTRLTVV.

This clone showed up just once. This chain uses TRBV19 with TRBJ2-1, with 11 bases that match TRBD2. Per germline, CDR1 LNHDA and CDR2 SQIVND (reference sequence). The V and J ends lost 5 bases and 3 bases, in that order; junction bases with no gene match: 15. CDR3 length: 19 amino acids. In DNA, the CDR3 is TGTGCCAGTAGTGCCCGGGACAGCTTAGCGGGAGGGTACTACAATGAGCAGTTCTTC. It codes for CASSARDSLAGGYYNEQFF.

This chain links TRBV5-1 with TRBJ2-5; no reliable D call. Germline values: CDR1 SGHRS, CDR2 YFSETQ. V lost 0 bases to trimming and J lost 5 bases, with 11 bases between them. The CDR3 length is 14 residues. The CDR3 region is CASSLEGLGETQYF. The CDR3 DNA reads as TGCGCCAGCAGCTTGGAGGGCCTGGGGGAGACCCAGTACTTC.

The chain combines TRBV4-2 with TRBJ2-7; 10 bases are shared with TRBD1. Losses at the gene ends were 1 base for V and 3 bases for J; bases not matched to a gene: 6. Germline CDR1 is LGHNA and CDR2 is YNFKEQ. The CDR3 consists of 16 residues. CDR3 sequence (DNA): TGTGCCAGCAGCCAAGCTGGGGGACAGGGGTTCTACGAGCAGTACTTC. Protein product: CASSQAGGQGFYEQYF.

This clone was seen just once. The chain couples TRBV19 to TRBJ1-5; D is ambiguous. Germline CDR1 LNHDA, CDR2 SQIVND (reference sequence). CDR3 length: 12 residues. Trimming cost V 5 bases and J 5 bases, with 7 bases left between them. The CDR3 sequence is CASSGRDQPQHF. DNA of the CDR3: TGTGCCAGTAGTGGGAGGGATCAGCCCCAGCATTTT.

This sequence joins TRBV7-6 and TRBJ2-1, with 11 bases identical to TRBD2. With V trimmed by 4 bases and J by 8 bases, 13 bases remained unmatched. This CDR3 has 17 residues. Germline CDR1 SGHVS, CDR2 FNYEAQ. The CDR3 loop reads CASSSRLAGSPGDEQFF. CDR3 bases: TGTGCCAGCAGCTCCCGACTAGCGGGATCTCCCGGGGATGAGCAGTTCTTC.